These 13 T cell receptor beta chains originate from one sample sequenced in a study of blood T cells in healthy people across ages. Through a sample-barcoded 5' primer and a J-beta primer mix, a second PCR was run for 7 to 11 cycles. TCRdb analysed the 5' RACE reads with MiXCR anew, one entry per CDR3 protein. The profile covers hundreds of thousands of distinct CDR3 sequences, with 45% to 50% appearing a single time and 30% to 35% taken by the ten largest. Sequencing was done on a sample of blood. The receptors derive from a woman aged 60 to 75 in good health.

The chain joins TRBV4-3 to TRBJ1-6; D is uncertain. Germline CDR1 LGHNA, CDR2 YSLEER. Trimming stripped 0 bases from V and 3 bases from J, with 12 bases between. This CDR3 has 17 amino acids. The CDR3: CASSQDRSPDYNSPLHF. CDR3 bases: TGCGCCAGCAGCCAAGATCGCAGCCCGGACTATAATTCACCCCTCCACTTT.

This clonotype is a singleton in its sample. This may be a read error, as it is one base from a much larger clone. DNA for the CDR3: TGCGCCAGCAGCCAAGATCGGGACTCAACTACTAGTGGCTACACCTTC. Translation gives CASSQDRDSTTSGYTF. The J gene is TRBJ1-2, the V gene TRBV4-1; D might be TRBD1 (5 bases). The CDR3 runs to 16 residues. Germline values: CDR1 MGHRA, CDR2 YSYEKL. Deletions cut 0 bases from V and 7 bases from J, with 18 bases between.

This clonotype appeared a few times. The chain links TRBV7-8 to TRBJ2-7, with no clear D. V shed 0 bases and J shed 3 bases, with 12 bases lying between them. The CDR3 totals 15 residues. Germline CDR1 SGHVS, CDR2 FQNEAQ. Here the CDR3 reads CASSLARTPGYEQYF. DNA for the CDR3: TGTGCCAGCAGCTTAGCTCGGACCCCTGGCTACGAGCAGTACTTC. Variable domain in full (rest from reference TRBV7-8 and TRBJ2-7): GAGVSQSPRYKVAKRGQDVALRCDPISGHVSLFWYQQALGQGPEFLTYFQNEAQLDKSGLPSDRFFAERPEGSVSTLKIQRTQQEDSAVYLCASSLARTPGYEQYFGPGTRLTVT.

V usage is TRBV29-1 and J usage is TRBJ2-5, with D unclear. The J call may not be correct, given that the DNA end is closer to TRBJ2-7. CDR3 length equals 14 residues. Germline CDR1 SQVTM, CDR2 ANQGSEA. As DNA, the CDR3 is TGCAGCGTTGAAGATGTAAGGGCCCCCTACGAGCAGTACTTC. Protein sequence: CSVEDVRAPYEQYF.

The chain employs TRBV7-6 and TRBJ2-7; 15 nucleotides match TRBD2. The V gene end was trimmed by 5 bases and the J gene end by 7 bases; junction bases not matched to a gene: 9. This CDR3 has 16 amino acids. The germline V gene encodes CDR1 SGHVS and CDR2 FNYEAQ. The CDR3 DNA reads TGTGCCAGCAGCCCTAGCCGGGGACTAGCGGGGGGTGAGCAGTACTTC. This gives the protein CASSPSRGLAGGEQYF.

Details on this clonotype: Mismatch with germline at one junction end may stem from a read error. The chain uses TRBV6-4 and TRBJ2-5, with a possible D match to TRBD2 (6 bases). The DNA end is more similar to TRBJ2-7, so the J call may be wrong. Germline V lookup: CDR1 MRHNA, CDR2 SNTAGT. The CDR3 runs 15 residues. The CDR3 region has the DNA TGTGCCGGCAGCCCGACTGCGCGGGGATTGTACGAGCAGTACTTC. This codes for CAGSPTARGLYEQYF.

CDR3 nucleotide sequence: TGCAGTGCTAGAGACCCACTAGGTTTCGGAGAGACCCAGTACTTC. This sequence encodes CSARDPLGFGETQYF. V and J are TRBV20-1 and TRBJ2-5; perhaps TRBD2 as D (5 bases). Per the germline V gene, CDR1 is DFQATT and CDR2 is SNEGSKA (reference sequence). V lost 0 bases and J 4 bases, leaving 15 bases between the germline ends. The CDR3 consists of 15 residues.

V gene TRBV10-3 combines with J gene TRBJ2-7; D call uncertain. Germline loops: CDR1 ENHRY, CDR2 SYGVKD. This CDR3 is 15 amino acids long. Trimming cost V 5 bases and J 0 bases, with 14 bases left between them. In DNA, the CDR3 is TGTGCCATCAGTTTTGACCCGGAAGGCTCCTACGAGCAGTACTTC. Protein sequence: CAISFDPEGSYEQYF.

The chain employs TRBV20-1 and TRBJ2-3; a weak D match, TRBD1 (6 bases). In germline, CDR1 is DFQATT, CDR2 SNEGSKA (reference sequence). This CDR3 has 17 amino acids. The germline V and J ends were trimmed by 2 bases and 0 bases, with 18 bases remaining between them. DNA of the CDR3: TGCAGTGCTAGAATGTCGCTCTGGGGGCCTAGCACAGATACGCAGTATTTT. Its translation: CSARMSLWGPSTDTQYF.

The V gene is TRBV9, the J gene TRBJ2-7; weak D call: TRBD2 (6 bases). Between the trimmed V and J ends, which lost 3 bases and 0 bases, there was a span of 13 bases. The CDR3 length is 15 residues. Germline V lookup: CDR1 SGDLS, CDR2 YYNGEE. The CDR3, as DNA: TGTGCCAGCAGCGCGGCGGACTACTCCTCCTACGAGCAGTACTTC. Translating it yields CASSAADYSSYEQYF.

The chain has TRBV4-3 and TRBJ2-1; 9 bases are a match to TRBD2. This CDR3 spans 16 amino acids. In germline, CDR1 is LGHNA, CDR2 YSLEER. The J segment lost 5 bases and the V segment lost 0 bases, leaving 5 bases of the junction unmatched. CDR3 loop: CASSQEGTSPDNEQFF. The CDR3 DNA reads TGCGCCAGCAGCCAAGAAGGGACTAGCCCAGACAATGAGCAGTTCTTC.

This clonotype was recorded a few times. The gene calls are TRBV20-1 and TRBJ2-7; the D gene is possibly TRBD1 (6 bases). This CDR3 has 13 residues. CDR1 DFQATT and CDR2 SNEGSKA come from the germline V gene (reference sequence). The V end lost 1 base, the J end lost 5 bases, and 12 bases lay between the germline ends. CDR3 residues: CSARAGDHDEQYF. CDR3 sequence (DNA): TGCAGTGCTAGAGCAGGGGATCACGACGAGCAGTACTTC.

This clonotype was counted between two and nine times. The chain has TRBV20-1 and TRBJ2-7; 10 bases match TRBD2. V lost 6 bases and J lost 6; bases outside the gene matches: 11. The CDR3 extends over 14 amino acids. CDR1 and CDR2 from the germline V gene are DFQATT and SNEGSKA (reference sequence). This CDR3 is CSAWSGRVGSEQYF. For the CDR3, the DNA is TGCAGTGCCTGGAGCGGGAGGGTAGGCTCCGAGCAGTACTTC.